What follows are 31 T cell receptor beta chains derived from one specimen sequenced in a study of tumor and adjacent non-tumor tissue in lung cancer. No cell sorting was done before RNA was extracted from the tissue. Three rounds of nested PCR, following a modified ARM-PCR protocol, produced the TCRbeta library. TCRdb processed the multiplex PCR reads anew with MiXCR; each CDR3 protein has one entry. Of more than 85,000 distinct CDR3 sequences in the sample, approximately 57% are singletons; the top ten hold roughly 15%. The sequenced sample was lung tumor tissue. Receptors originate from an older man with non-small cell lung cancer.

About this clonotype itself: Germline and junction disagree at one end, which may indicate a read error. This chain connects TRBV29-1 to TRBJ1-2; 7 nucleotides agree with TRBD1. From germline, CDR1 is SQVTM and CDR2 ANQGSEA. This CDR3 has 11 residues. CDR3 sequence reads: CIVYRQGGYTF. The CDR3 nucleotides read TGCATCGTTTACCGACAGGGCGGCTACACCTTC.

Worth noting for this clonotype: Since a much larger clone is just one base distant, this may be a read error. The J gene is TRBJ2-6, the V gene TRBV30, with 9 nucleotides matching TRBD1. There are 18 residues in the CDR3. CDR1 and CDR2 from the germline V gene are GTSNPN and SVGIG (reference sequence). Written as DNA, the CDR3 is TGTGCCTGGAGCTCTTACCACAGGGGGCGAACTGGGGCCAACGTCATGACTTTC. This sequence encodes CAWSSYHRGRTGANVMTF. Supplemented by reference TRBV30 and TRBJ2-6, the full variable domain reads SQTIHQWPATLVQPVGSPLSLECTVEGTSNPNLYWYRQAAGRGLQLLFYSVGIGQISSEVPQNLSASRPQDRQFILSSKKLLLSDSGFYLCAWSSYHRGRTGANVMTFGAGSRLTVL.

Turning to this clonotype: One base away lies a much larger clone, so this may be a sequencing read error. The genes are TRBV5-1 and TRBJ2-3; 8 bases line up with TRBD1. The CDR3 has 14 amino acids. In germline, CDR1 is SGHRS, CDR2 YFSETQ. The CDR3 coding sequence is TGCGACAGCAGCTTCGGACAGGGCGCAGATACGCAGTATTTT. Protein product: CDSSFGQGADTQYF.

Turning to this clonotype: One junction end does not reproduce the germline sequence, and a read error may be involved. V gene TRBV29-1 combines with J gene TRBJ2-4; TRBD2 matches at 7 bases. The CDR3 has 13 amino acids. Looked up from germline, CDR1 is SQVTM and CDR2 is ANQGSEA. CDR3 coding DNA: TGCAGGGTTGAATTTGCGGGAGATAACATTCAGTACTTC. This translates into CRVEFAGDNIQYF.

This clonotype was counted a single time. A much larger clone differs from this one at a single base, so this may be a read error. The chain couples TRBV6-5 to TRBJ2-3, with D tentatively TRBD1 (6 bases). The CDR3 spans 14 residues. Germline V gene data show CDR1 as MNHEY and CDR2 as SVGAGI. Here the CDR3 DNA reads TGTGTCAGCAGTCTCAGGGGAGCCGCGGATACGCAGTATTTT. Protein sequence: CVSSLRGAADTQYF.

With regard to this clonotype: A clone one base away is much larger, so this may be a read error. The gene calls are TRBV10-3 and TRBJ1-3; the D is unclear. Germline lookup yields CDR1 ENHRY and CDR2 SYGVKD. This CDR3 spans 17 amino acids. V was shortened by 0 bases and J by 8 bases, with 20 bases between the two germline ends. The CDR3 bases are TGTGCCATCAGTGAGTCTCCCTCGTGGCAGGTGGTGGACACCATATATTTT. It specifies CAISESPSWQVVDTIYF.

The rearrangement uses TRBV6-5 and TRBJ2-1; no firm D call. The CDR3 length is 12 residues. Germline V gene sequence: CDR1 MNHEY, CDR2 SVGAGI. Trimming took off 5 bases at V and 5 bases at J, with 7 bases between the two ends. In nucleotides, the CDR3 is TGTGCCAGCAGTCAAGCTCACAATGAGCAGTTCTTC. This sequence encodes CASSQAHNEQFF.

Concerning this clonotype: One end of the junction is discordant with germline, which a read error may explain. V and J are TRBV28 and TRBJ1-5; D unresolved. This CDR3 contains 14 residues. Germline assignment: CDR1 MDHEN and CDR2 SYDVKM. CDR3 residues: CASKGIFGNQPQHF. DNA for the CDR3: TGTGCCAGCAAGGGAATTTTCGGCAATCAACCCCAGCATTTT.

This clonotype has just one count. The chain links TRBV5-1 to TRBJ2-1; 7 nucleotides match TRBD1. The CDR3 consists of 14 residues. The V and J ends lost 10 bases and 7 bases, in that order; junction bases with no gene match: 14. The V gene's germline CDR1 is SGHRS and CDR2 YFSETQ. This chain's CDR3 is CAFSRDRGKNEQFF. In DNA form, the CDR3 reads TGCGCCTTCAGCCGGGACAGAGGAAAGAATGAGCAGTTCTTC.

CDR3 DNA sequence: TGTGCCAGCAGCGGAAACCGCGGGGGCACAGATAGACAGTATTTT. This sequence encodes CASSGNRGGTDRQYF. The V and J genes are TRBV5-6 and TRBJ2-3, with D possibly TRBD2 on 7 matching bases. Trimming cost V 4 bases and J 12 bases, with 24 bases left between them. CDR3 length: 15 residues. Germline values: CDR1 SGHDT, CDR2 YYEEEE.

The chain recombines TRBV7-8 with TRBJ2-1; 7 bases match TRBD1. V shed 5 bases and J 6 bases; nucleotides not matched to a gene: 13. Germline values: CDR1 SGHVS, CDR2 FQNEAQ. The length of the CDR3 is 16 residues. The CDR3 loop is CASSPYARGKRNEQFF. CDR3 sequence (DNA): TGTGCCAGCAGCCCTTACGCCAGGGGGAAACGCAATGAGCAGTTCTTC.

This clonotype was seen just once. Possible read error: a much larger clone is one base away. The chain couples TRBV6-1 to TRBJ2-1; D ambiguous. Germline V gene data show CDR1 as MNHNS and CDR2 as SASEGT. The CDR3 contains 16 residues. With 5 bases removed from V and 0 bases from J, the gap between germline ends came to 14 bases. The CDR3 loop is CASSRTTRSSYNEQFF. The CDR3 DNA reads TGTGCCAGCAGTAGAACGACCAGGTCCTCCTACAATGAGCAGTTCTTC.

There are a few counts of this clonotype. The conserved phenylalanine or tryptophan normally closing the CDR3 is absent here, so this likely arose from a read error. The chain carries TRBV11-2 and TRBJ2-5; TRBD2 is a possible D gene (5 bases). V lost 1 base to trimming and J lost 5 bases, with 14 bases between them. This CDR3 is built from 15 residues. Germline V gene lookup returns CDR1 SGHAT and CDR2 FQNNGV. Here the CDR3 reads CASSLGLAGDETQYI. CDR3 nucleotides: TGTGCCAGCAGCTTAGGACTCGCCGGGGATGAGACCCAGTACATC.

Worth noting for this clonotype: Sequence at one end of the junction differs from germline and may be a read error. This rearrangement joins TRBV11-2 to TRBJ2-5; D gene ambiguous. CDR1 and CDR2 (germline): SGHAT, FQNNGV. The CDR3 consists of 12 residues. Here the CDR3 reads CASSWPADTQYF. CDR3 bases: TGTGCCAGTAGCTGGCCGGCAGATACCCAGTACTTC.

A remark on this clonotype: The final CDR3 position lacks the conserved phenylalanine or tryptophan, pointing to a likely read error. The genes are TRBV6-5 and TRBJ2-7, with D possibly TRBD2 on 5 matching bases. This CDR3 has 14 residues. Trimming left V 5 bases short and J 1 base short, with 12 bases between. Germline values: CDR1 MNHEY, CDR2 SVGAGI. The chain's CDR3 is CASSAGIGSYEQYL. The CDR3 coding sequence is TGTGCCAGCAGTGCCGGGATCGGTTCCTACGAGCAGTACCTC.

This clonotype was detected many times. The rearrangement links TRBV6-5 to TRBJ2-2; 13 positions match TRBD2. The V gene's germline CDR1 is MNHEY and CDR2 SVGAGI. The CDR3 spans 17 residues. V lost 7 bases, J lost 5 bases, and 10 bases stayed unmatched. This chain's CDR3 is CASNFGLAGVHTGELFF. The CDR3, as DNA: TGTGCCAGCAATTTTGGACTAGCGGGAGTTCATACCGGGGAGCTGTTTTTT.

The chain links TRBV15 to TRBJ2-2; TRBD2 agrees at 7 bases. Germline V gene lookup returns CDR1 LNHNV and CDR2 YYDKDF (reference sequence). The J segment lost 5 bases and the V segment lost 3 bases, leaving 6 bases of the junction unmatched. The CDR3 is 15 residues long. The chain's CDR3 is CATSRGLTATGELFF. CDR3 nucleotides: TGTGCCACCAGCAGGGGACTAACGGCGACCGGGGAGCTGTTTTTT.

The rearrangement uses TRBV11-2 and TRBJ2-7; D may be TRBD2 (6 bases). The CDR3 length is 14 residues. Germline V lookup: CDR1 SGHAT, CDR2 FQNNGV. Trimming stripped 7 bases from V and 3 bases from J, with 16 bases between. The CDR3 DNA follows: TGTGCCAGCAACGTCCGGGGAGGAAGCTACGAGCAGTACTTC. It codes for CASNVRGGSYEQYF.

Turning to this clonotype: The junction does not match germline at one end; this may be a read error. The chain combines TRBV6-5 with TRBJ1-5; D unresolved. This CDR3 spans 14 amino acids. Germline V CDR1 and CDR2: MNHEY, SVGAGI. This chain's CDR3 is CTSSYRNSNQLQHF. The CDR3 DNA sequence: TGTACCAGCAGTTACAGAAATAGCAATCAGCTCCAGCATTTT.

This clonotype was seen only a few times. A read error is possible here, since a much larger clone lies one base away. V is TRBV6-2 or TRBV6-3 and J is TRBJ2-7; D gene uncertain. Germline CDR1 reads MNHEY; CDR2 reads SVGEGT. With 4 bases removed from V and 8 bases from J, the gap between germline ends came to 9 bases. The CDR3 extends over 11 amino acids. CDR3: CASSSLYKQYF. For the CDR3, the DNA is TGTGCCAGCAGTTCGCTGTACAAGCAGTACTTC.

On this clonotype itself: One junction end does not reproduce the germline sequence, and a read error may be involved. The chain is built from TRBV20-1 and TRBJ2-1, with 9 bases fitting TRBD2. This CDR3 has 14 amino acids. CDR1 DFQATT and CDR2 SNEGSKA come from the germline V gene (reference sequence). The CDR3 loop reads CSPSGRTGYNEQSF. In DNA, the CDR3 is TGCAGTCCGAGCGGGAGGACGGGATACAATGAGCAGTCCTTC.

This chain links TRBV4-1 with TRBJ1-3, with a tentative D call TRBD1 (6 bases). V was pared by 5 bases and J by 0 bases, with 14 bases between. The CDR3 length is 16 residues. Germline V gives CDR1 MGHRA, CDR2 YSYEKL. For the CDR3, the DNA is TGCGCCAGCAGCGTGGGGGCAATTCTCTCTGGAAACACCATATATTTT. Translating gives CASSVGAILSGNTIYF.

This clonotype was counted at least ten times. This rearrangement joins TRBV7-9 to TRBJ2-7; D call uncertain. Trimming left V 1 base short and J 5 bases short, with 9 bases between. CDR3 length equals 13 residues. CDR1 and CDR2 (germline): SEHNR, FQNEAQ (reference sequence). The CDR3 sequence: CASSLDWVNEQYF. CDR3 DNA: TGTGCCAGCAGCTTAGATTGGGTCAACGAGCAGTACTTC.

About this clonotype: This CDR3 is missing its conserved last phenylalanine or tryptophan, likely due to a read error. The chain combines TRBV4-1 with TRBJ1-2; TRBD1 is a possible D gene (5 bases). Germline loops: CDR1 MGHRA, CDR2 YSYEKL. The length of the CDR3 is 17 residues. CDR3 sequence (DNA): TGCGACAGCAGCCAGGGCCCGCGGAGTTCCCTAAACTATGGCTACACCCTC. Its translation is CDSSQGPRSSLNYGYTL.

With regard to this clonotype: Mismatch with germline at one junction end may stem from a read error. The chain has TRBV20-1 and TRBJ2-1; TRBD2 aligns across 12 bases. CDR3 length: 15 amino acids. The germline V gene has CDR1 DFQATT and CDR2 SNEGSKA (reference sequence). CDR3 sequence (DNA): TGCAGTTCTAGAGACTTAGGGACTAGCGGGTTAGCGCAGTTCTTC. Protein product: CSSRDLGTSGLAQFF.

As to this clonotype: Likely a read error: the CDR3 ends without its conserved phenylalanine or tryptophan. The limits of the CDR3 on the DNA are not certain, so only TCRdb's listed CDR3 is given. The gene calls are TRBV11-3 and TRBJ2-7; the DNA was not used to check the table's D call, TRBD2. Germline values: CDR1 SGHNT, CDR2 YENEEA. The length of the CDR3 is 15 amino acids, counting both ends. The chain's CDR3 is CASSLGLASSYEQYS.

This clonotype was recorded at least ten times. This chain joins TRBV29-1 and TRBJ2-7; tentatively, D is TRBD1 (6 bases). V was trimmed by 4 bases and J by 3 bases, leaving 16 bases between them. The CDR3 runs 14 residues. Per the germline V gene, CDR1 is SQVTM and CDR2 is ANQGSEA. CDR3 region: CSVASNRVNYEQYF. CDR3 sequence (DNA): TGCAGCGTTGCCTCGAACAGGGTAAACTACGAGCAGTACTTC.

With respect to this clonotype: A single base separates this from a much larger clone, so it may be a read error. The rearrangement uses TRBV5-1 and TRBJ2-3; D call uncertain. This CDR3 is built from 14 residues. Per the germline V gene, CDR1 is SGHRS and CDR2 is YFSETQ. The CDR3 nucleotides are TGCGCCAGGAGCTTGAACTTTTACACAGATACGCAGTATTTT. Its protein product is CARSLNFYTDTQYF.

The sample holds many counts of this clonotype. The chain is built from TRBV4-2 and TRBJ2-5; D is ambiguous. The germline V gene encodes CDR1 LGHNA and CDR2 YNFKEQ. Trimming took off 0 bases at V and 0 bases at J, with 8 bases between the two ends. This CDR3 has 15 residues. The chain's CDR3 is CASSQDPGYQETQYF. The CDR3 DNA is TGTGCCAGCAGCCAAGACCCCGGGTACCAAGAGACCCAGTACTTC.

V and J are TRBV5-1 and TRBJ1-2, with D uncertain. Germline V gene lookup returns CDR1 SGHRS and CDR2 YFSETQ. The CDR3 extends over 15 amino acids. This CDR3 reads CDSLVSPGVGDGYTF. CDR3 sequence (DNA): TGCGACAGTCTAGTCAGCCCCGGGGTAGGCGATGGCTACACCTTC.

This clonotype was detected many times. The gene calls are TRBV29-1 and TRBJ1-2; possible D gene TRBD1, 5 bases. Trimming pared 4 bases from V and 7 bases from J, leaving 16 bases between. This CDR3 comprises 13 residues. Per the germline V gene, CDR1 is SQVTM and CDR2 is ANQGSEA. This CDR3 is CSVVSGRDCGYTF. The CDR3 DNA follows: TGCAGCGTTGTTTCGGGGCGGGACTGTGGCTACACCTTC.